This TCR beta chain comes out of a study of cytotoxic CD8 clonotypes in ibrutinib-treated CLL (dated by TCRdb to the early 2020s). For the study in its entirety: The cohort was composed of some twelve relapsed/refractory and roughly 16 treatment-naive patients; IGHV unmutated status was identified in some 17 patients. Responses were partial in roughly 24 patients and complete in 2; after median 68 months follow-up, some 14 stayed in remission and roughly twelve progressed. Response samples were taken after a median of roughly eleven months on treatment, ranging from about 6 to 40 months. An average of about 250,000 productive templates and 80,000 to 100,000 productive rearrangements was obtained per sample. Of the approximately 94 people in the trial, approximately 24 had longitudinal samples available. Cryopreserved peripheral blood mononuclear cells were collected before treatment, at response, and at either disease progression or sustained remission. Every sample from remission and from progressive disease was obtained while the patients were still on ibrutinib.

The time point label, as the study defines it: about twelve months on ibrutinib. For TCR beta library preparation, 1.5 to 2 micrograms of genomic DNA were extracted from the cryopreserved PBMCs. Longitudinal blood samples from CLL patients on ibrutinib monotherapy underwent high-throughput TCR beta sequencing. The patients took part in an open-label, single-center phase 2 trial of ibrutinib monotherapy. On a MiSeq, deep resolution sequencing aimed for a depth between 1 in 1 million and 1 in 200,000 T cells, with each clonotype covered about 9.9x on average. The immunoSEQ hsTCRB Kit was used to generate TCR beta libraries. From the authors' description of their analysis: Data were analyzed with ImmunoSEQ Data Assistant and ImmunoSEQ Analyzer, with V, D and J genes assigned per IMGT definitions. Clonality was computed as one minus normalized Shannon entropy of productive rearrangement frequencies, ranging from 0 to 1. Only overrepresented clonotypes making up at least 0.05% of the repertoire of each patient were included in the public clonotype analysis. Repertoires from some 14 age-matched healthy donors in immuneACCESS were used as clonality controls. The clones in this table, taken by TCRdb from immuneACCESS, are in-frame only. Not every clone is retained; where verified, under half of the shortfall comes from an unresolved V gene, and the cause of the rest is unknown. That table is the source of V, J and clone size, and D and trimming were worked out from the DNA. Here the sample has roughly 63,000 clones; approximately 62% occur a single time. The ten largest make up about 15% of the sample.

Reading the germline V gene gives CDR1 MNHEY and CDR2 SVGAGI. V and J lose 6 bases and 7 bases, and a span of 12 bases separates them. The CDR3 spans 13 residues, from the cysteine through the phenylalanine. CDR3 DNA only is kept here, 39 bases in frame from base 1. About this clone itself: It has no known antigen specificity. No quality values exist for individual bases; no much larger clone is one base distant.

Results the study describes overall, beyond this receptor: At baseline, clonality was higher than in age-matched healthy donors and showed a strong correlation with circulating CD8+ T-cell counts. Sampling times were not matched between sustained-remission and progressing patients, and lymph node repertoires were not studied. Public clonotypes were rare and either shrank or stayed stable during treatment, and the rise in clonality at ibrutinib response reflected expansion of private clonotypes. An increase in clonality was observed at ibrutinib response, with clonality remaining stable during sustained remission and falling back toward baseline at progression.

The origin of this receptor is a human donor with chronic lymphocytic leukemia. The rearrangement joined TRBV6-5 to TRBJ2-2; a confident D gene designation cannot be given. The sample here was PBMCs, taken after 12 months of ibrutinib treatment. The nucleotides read TGTGCCAGCAGGATGGTGCGTGGCGGGGAGCTGTTTTTT. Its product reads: CASRMVRGGELFF.